A single sample is the source of the 5 T cell receptor beta chains below, sequenced in a study of chemoradiotherapy in HPV16-positive cancers. This table comes from immunoSEQ multiplex PCR, and its TCRdb copy is limited to in-frame clones, with some not included. Here the sample spans around 53,000 clones, about 92% being singletons. Sequencing used blood, obtained from a patient who underwent chemoradiotherapy. Source of these receptors: a human donor with HPV-associated anogenital cancer.

The CDR3 protein is CASRTGTDGYTF. CDR3 nucleotides: TGTGCCAGCAGGACAGGGACGGATGGCTACACCTTC. The genes are TRBV6-5 and TRBJ1-2; 7 bases fit TRBD1. Unmatched junction bases numbered 4, after V lost 6 bases and J lost 6 bases. The germline V gene encodes CDR1 MNHEY and CDR2 SVGAGI. The CDR3 runs 12 residues.

The V gene is TRBV9, the J gene TRBJ2-7; TRBD2 aligns across 9 bases. V dropped 0 bases and J dropped 2; count of bases not matched to a gene: 3. Germline lookup yields CDR1 SGDLS and CDR2 YYNGEE. The length of the CDR3 is 15 residues. For the CDR3, the DNA is TGTGCCAGCAGCGTAGAGGCTAGCGGGACCTACGAGCAGTACTTC. It codes for CASSVEASGTYEQYF.

This clone came up once. Here the CDR3 reads CASSLGTGVPSYGYTF. Here the CDR3 DNA reads TGTGCCAGCAGCTTAGGCACAGGGGTGCCGTCCTATGGCTACACCTTC. V gene TRBV11-1 combines with J gene TRBJ1-2, with 7 nucleotides matching TRBD1. Losses at the gene ends were 1 base for V and 4 bases for J; bases not matched to a gene: 9. This CDR3 region has 16 residues. Germline loops: CDR1 SGHAT, CDR2 FQDESV (reference sequence).

CDR3 coding DNA: TGTGCCAGCAGCTCTCTTCAGGGTACTGGAAACACCATATATTTT. Amino acids: CASSSLQGTGNTIYF. V gene TRBV5-5 combines with J gene TRBJ1-3; D perhaps matches TRBD1 (5 bases). This CDR3 region has 15 residues. V lost 3 bases and J 2 bases, leaving 12 bases between the germline ends. Germline V CDR1 and CDR2: SGHKS, YYEKEE (reference sequence). Complete variable domain (other parts from reference TRBV5-5 and TRBJ1-3): DAGVTQSPTHLIKTRGQQVTLRCSPISGHKSVSWYQQVLGQGPQFIFQYYEKEERGRGNFPDRFSARQFPNYSSELNVNALLLGDSALYLCASSSLQGTGNTIYFGEGSWLTVV.

This rearrangement joins TRBV9 to TRBJ1-2; 7 bases fit TRBD1. CDR3 size: 16 residues. Trimming cost V 4 bases and J 8 bases; bases outside gene matches: 17. CDR1 is SGDLS and CDR2 is YYNGEE in the germline V gene. The CDR3 DNA reads TGTGCCAGCAGCCCAGGGACAGCCGGCGGTACTTGGGGCTACACCTTC. It codes for CASSPGTAGGTWGYTF.